This TCR beta chain appears in the sequencing data of a study of HIV-infected children after antiretroviral therapy interruption. Study information: Most participating children were previously exposed to EBV and CMV.

The TCR library was built from RNA with a 3' RACE protocol and unique molecular identifiers. TCRdb re-derived calls from the 3' RACE reads in MiXCR, one entry per CDR3 protein. This sample has more than 75,000 distinct CDR3 sequences, with under 8% found just once. This sample's treatment: PENTA 11 planned treatment interruption arm or continuous ART arm. At least 24 weeks of at least three-drug ART, in children 2 to 15 years. Overall study results and limits: The Gini coefficient of naive CD4+ repertoires rose, returning to baseline by 3 years.

The CDR3 length is 14 residues. CDR1 is LNHDA and CDR2 is SQIVND in the germline V gene (reference sequence). The trim removed 6 bases at V and 1 base at J, leaving 2 bases unmatched. This clonotype has at least ten counts. The antigen is unknown. The chain carries TRBV19 and TRBJ2-3, with TRBD1 matching 9 bases. The receptor was derived from a pool of human donors with HIV. Material: CD45RA+ CD4+ T cells from PBMCs, pooled from several time points, obtained from a donor given antiretroviral therapy, either interrupted or continuous. Regarding subset: naive CD4+ CD45RA+ CD45RO- T cells. The CDR3 DNA reads TGTGCCAGTAGCAGGGACAGGGGCACAGATACGCAGTATTTT. Translation gives CASSRDRGTDTQYF.